The 14 T cell receptor beta chains given below trace back to one sample, sequenced in a study of CD8 T cells in Susac syndrome. Random hexamers served to reverse transcribe about 0.5 to 1 ug RNA. Each CDR3 protein is one row after TCRdb ran MiXCR on the immunoSEQ multiplex PCR reads. Among over 150,000 distinct CDR3 sequences listed, roughly 94% were seen once. The sequenced material came from CD4+ T cells from PBMCs. These receptors were collected from a human donor with Susac syndrome.

The chain employs TRBV28 and TRBJ1-5, with 8 nucleotides matching TRBD1. Germline values: CDR1 MDHEN, CDR2 SYDVKM. V was clipped by 5 bases and J by 0 bases; unmatched bases: 9. This CDR3 is built from 17 residues. In DNA form, the CDR3 reads TGTGCCAGCAGTCCAGACAGGGGATTCTATAGCAATCAGCCCCAGCATTTT. This sequence encodes CASSPDRGFYSNQPQHF. The variable domain in full, with the rest retrieved from reference TRBV28 and TRBJ1-5, is DVKVTQSSRYLVKRTGEKVFLECVQDMDHENMFWYRQDPGLGLRLIYFSYDVKMKEKGDIPEGYSVSREKKERFSLILESASTNQTSMYLCASSPDRGFYSNQPQHFGDGTRLSIL.

The V and J genes are TRBV30 and TRBJ1-5, with D uncertain. In germline, CDR1 is GTSNPN, CDR2 SVGIG (reference sequence). The CDR3 spans 14 residues. Trimming pared 6 bases from V and 3 bases from J, leaving 15 bases between. CDR3 DNA sequence: TGTGCCTGTTCTAGGGAGCACAACAATCAGCCCCAGCATTTT. Amino acids: CACSREHNNQPQHF.

The V gene is TRBV19, the J gene TRBJ1-5; D uncertain. Germline V gene lookup returns CDR1 LNHDA and CDR2 SQIVND (reference sequence). Trimming pared 3 bases from V and 0 bases from J, leaving 6 bases between. The CDR3 spans 14 residues. CDR3 amino acids: CASSIANSNQPQHF. CDR3 in DNA: TGTGCCAGTAGTATTGCAAATAGCAATCAGCCCCAGCATTTT. Drawing the rest from reference TRBV19 and TRBJ1-5, the complete variable domain is DGGITQSPKYLFRKEGQNVTLSCEQNLNHDAMYWYRQDPGQGLRLIYYSQIVNDFQKGDIAEGYSVSREKKESFPLTVTSAQKNPTAFYLCASSIANSNQPQHFGDGTRLSIL.

The V and J genes are TRBV20-1 and TRBJ2-7; 9 bases line up with TRBD1. Unmatched junction bases numbered 6, after V lost 3 bases and J lost 3 bases. The germline CDR1 and CDR2 sequences are DFQATT and SNEGSKA (reference sequence). CDR3 length: 14 amino acids. CDR3 in DNA: TGCAGTGCTAGGAGTTGGGACAGGGACTACGAGCAGTACTTC. This translates into CSARSWDRDYEQYF.

This clonotype appeared a few times. The chain combines TRBV2 with TRBJ2-7, with TRBD1 matching 8 bases. Germline trimming cut 7 bases from V and 7 bases from J; bases unmatched to any gene: 18. Germline assignment: CDR1 SNHLY and CDR2 FYNNEI. The CDR3 runs 16 residues. The CDR3 bases are TGTGCCAGCACCGTGTCCCCCTTCAGGGGGCGCGGAGAGCAGTACTTC. Its protein product is CASTVSPFRGRGEQYF.

The CDR3 region has the DNA TGCGCCAGCAGACCGATTCCAACTAATGAAAAACTGTTTTTT. This encodes CASRPIPTNEKLFF. The J gene is TRBJ1-4, the V gene TRBV5-1; D ambiguous. With 5 bases removed from V and 0 bases from J, the gap between germline ends came to 8 bases. Germline loops: CDR1 SGHRS, CDR2 YFSETQ. This CDR3 has 14 residues.

This clonotype was recorded a few times. V gene TRBV12-3 or TRBV12-4 combines with J gene TRBJ1-1; maybe TRBD1 (5 bases). The CDR3 is 13 amino acids. The V end lost 2 bases, the J end lost 1 base, and 5 bases lay between the germline ends. CDR3 nucleotide sequence: TGTGCCAGCAGTTTACAGGGGAACACTGAAGCTTTCTTT. It yields the protein CASSLQGNTEAFF.

This chain connects TRBV25-1 to TRBJ2-5; D is perhaps TRBD2 (6 bases). Trimming left V 3 bases short and J 4 bases short, with 9 bases between. Germline CDR1 MGHDK, CDR2 SYGVNS. The CDR3 has 13 residues. The CDR3 nucleotides are TGTGCCAGCAGTGACCTAGCGTTAGAGACCCAGTACTTC. Protein sequence: CASSDLALETQYF.

The chain uses TRBV20-1 and TRBJ2-2; either TRBD1 or TRBD2 may supply D (7 bases each). Deletions cut 7 bases from V and 6 bases from J, with 24 bases between. Germline lookup yields CDR1 DFQATT and CDR2 SNEGSKA (reference sequence). The length of the CDR3 is 16 residues. CDR3 coding DNA: TGCAGTGTCCCCTCGGGCAGGGGGGGGTTTGCCGGGGAGCTGTTTTTT. Amino acid sequence: CSVPSGRGGFAGELFF.

V usage is TRBV28 and J usage is TRBJ1-1, with no clear D. CDR1 and CDR2 from the germline V gene are MDHEN and SYDVKM. The CDR3 is made up of 13 amino acids. The V end was cut by 6 bases, the J end by 4 bases, with 12 bases between. CDR3 sequence: CASSHGLTTEAFF. The CDR3 DNA reads TGTGCCAGCAGCCACGGGTTGACCACTGAAGCTTTCTTT.

The V gene is TRBV2, the J gene TRBJ2-7, with 9 bases matching TRBD1. In germline, CDR1 is SNHLY, CDR2 FYNNEI. V trimming: 7 bases; J trimming: 6 bases; junction bases outside the gene matches: 16. The CDR3 runs to 16 residues. CDR3: CASNPTWGDRVVEQYF. CDR3 nucleotide sequence: TGTGCCAGCAACCCTACCTGGGGGGACAGGGTGGTCGAGCAGTACTTC.

This clonotype was observed once. The gene calls are TRBV4-3 and TRBJ1-4, with D uncertain. The CDR3 contains 15 residues. Deletions cut 4 bases from V and 5 bases from J, with 14 bases between. Germline CDR1 is LGHNA and CDR2 is YSLEER. The CDR3 spells CASSLEIGPNEKLFF. DNA of the CDR3: TGCGCCAGCAGCCTAGAGATAGGGCCAAATGAAAAACTGTTTTTT.

This clonotype has just one count. The chain recombines TRBV20-1 with TRBJ1-2; no reliable D call. Trimming removed 6 bases from V and 2 bases from J, with 13 bases in between. This CDR3 spans 13 amino acids. The germline V gene encodes CDR1 DFQATT and CDR2 SNEGSKA (reference sequence). CDR3 residues: CSAIIRENYGYTF. CDR3 sequence (DNA): TGCAGTGCCATTATCCGGGAGAACTATGGCTACACCTTC.

CDR3 coding DNA: TGTGCCAGCAGTCTCTGGACAGGGGGCTTGGGGGAGCAGTACTTC. This gives the protein CASSLWTGGLGEQYF. J is TRBJ2-7 and V is TRBV12-3 or TRBV12-4; 11 bases are a match to TRBD1. The CDR3 loop spans 15 amino acids. Trimming cost V 5 bases and J 7 bases; bases outside gene matches: 10.